The 17 T cell receptor beta chains in this list originate from one sample, sequenced in a study of T cell responses to AZD1222 COVID-19 vaccine. Profiled with immunoSEQ multiplex PCR; TCRdb holds only in-frame clones, not every one. The data contain 90,000 to 110,000 clones, roughly 90% of them singletons. Sequenced material: peripheral blood, taken on day 0 of AZD1222 vaccination. The receptors were gathered from an adult in good health.

The rearrangement links TRBV9 to TRBJ2-1; 13 bases fit TRBD2. Trimming cost V 3 bases and J 10 bases; bases outside gene matches: 4. The CDR3 is 14 amino acids. Germline V gene lookup returns CDR1 SGDLS and CDR2 YYNGEE. CDR3 region: CASSGLAGGGEQFF. In DNA, the CDR3 is TGTGCCAGCAGCGGACTAGCGGGGGGCGGGGAGCAGTTCTTC.

The rearrangement links TRBV27 to TRBJ2-7; 11 nucleotides align to TRBD1. CDR1 is MNHEY and CDR2 is SMNVEV in the germline V gene (reference sequence). The CDR3 contains 16 residues. Unmatched junction bases numbered 10, after V lost 2 bases and J lost 7 bases. The CDR3: CASSLTLRTGGREQYF. The CDR3 bases are TGTGCCAGCAGTTTAACCCTCCGGACAGGGGGCAGGGAGCAGTACTTC.

This chain joins TRBV3-1 (or the pseudogene TRBV3-2) and TRBJ1-6; TRBD1 is a possible D gene (5 bases). The CDR3 covers 19 residues. V was cut by 4 bases and J by 8 bases, with 27 bases left in between. Germline V gene lookup returns CDR1 LGHDT and CDR2 YNNKEL (reference sequence). The CDR3 loop reads CASSRRKATLTDSYSPLHF. The CDR3 nucleotides read TGTGCCAGCAGCCGAAGGAAAGCTACCTTGACAGACTCCTATTCACCCCTCCACTTT.

The chain links TRBV6-5 to TRBJ1-2, with 8 positions matching TRBD1. CDR3 length equals 15 residues. Germline V lookup: CDR1 MNHEY, CDR2 SVGAGI. Trimming cost V 3 bases and J 7 bases; bases outside gene matches: 10. The CDR3 coding sequence is TGTGCCAGCAGTTATTTGGCGCAGGGGGCAGGTGGCTACACCTTC. Protein sequence: CASSYLAQGAGGYTF.

V usage is TRBV7-2 and J usage is TRBJ2-5; D not resolved. The V end lost 5 bases, the J end lost 5 bases, and 12 bases lay between the germline ends. The germline V gene has CDR1 SGHTA and CDR2 FQGNSA. There are 13 residues in the CDR3. As DNA, the CDR3 is TGTGCCAGCAGCCCAAGGGTCAGCGAGACCCAGTACTTC. The encoded protein is CASSPRVSETQYF. Together with reference TRBV7-2 and TRBJ2-5, the CDR3 gives the full variable domain: GAGVSQSPSNKVTEKGKDVELRCDPISGHTALYWYRQSLGQGLEFLIYFQGNSAPDKSGLPSDRFSAERTGGSVSTLTIQRTQQEDSAVYLCASSPRVSETQYFGPGTRLLVL.

This clone has just one count. The chain has TRBV27 and TRBJ2-3, with 8 bases matching TRBD2. V shed 2 bases, J shed 3 bases, and the junction held 7 bases outside the gene matches. The CDR3 has 16 amino acids. Germline-derived CDR1 and CDR2 are MNHEY and SMNVEV (reference sequence). The CDR3, as DNA: TGTGCCAGCAGTTTACGGGCGGGAGGTCGAACAGATACGCAGTATTTT. It is translated as CASSLRAGGRTDTQYF.

This clone came up once. This chain connects TRBV5-1 to TRBJ1-4, with D unresolved. The CDR3 spans 15 residues. Trimming removed 4 bases from V and 3 bases from J, with 13 bases in between. Germline values: CDR1 SGHRS, CDR2 YFSETQ. CDR3 DNA: TGCGCCAGCAGCGTCGACACCGTTGCTAATGAAAAACTGTTTTTT. Its protein product is CASSVDTVANEKLFF.

This clone occurred once. This chain connects TRBV5-4 to TRBJ2-1; 7 nucleotides align to TRBD1. The CDR3 is 15 residues long. With 4 bases clipped from V and 2 bases from J, the junction kept 6 bases outside the gene matches. The germline CDR1 and CDR2 sequences are SGHNT and YYREEE (reference sequence). CDR3 region: CASSKTGSAYNEQFF. The CDR3 coding sequence is TGTGCCAGCAGCAAGACAGGGAGCGCCTACAATGAGCAGTTCTTC.

This clone has a single count. Sequence at one end of the junction differs from germline and may be a read error. The rearrangement links TRBV7-8 to TRBJ2-1, with 9 bases lining up with TRBD1. Germline CDR1 is SGHVS and CDR2 is FQNEAQ. This CDR3 spans 16 amino acids. The CDR3 spells CASSFPGQGSHNEQFF. The CDR3 DNA reads as TGTGCCAGCAGTTTCCCGGGACAGGGCTCCCACAATGAGCAGTTCTTC.

The chain is built from TRBV2 and TRBJ1-6; TRBD1 might be the D (5 bases). CDR1 is SNHLY and CDR2 is FYNNEI in the germline V gene. This CDR3 spans 14 amino acids. Trimming left V 8 bases short and J 5 bases short, with 13 bases between. The CDR3 loop is CASGTVGDNSPLHF. The CDR3, as DNA: TGTGCCAGCGGTACAGTAGGGGATAATTCACCCCTCCACTTT.

The chain carries TRBV2 and TRBJ2-1; possibly TRBD1 for D (6 bases). V was cut by 7 bases and J by 1 base, with 20 bases left in between. Germline V lookup: CDR1 SNHLY, CDR2 FYNNEI. CDR3 length: 17 residues. The DNA for the CDR3 is TGTGCCAGCACTAGTCCTTCGTGGGGGCAGTCCTACAATGAGCAGTTCTTC. Translating gives CASTSPSWGQSYNEQFF.

The rearrangement joins TRBV19 to TRBJ1-1; 9 bases align to TRBD1. The CDR3 runs to 16 residues. J lost 1 base, V lost 6 bases, and 9 bases had no gene match. Per the germline V gene, CDR1 is LNHDA and CDR2 is SQIVND (reference sequence). CDR3 loop: CASRKGQGGGNTEAFF. The CDR3 DNA reads as TGTGCCAGTAGAAAGGGACAGGGAGGGGGGAACACTGAAGCTTTCTTT.

The rearrangement uses TRBV27 and TRBJ2-7; either TRBD1 or TRBD2 may fit D (5 bases each). This CDR3 comprises 12 residues. Germline V gene sequence: CDR1 MNHEY, CDR2 SMNVEV (reference sequence). The ends were cut back, 3 bases at V and 6 bases at J, with 9 bases in the middle. Here the CDR3 reads CASSLPGTEQYF. DNA of the CDR3: TGTGCCAGCAGTTTGCCGGGGACCGAGCAGTACTTC.

The chain carries TRBV5-6 and TRBJ2-5; D gene uncertain. The CDR3 consists of 11 residues. CDR1 SGHDT and CDR2 YYEEEE come from the germline V gene. The germline V and J ends were trimmed by 0 bases and 7 bases, with 4 bases remaining between them. The CDR3 nucleotides are TGTGCCAGCAGCTTGGAGCGGACCCAGTACTTC. Amino acid sequence: CASSLERTQYF.

CDR3 in DNA: TGTGCCAGCAGTAGATACGGGACAGGGTGGAGTTTGAGGAACTATGGCTACACCTTC. This gives the protein CASSRYGTGWSLRNYGYTF. The chain links TRBV28 to TRBJ1-2, with 9 nucleotides matching TRBD1. Unmatched junction bases numbered 18, after V lost 5 bases and J lost 2 bases. This CDR3 is built from 19 residues. CDR1 MDHEN and CDR2 SYDVKM come from the germline V gene.

The J gene is TRBJ1-4, the V gene TRBV5-1; maybe TRBD1 (5 bases). Germline V gene sequence: CDR1 SGHRS, CDR2 YFSETQ. CDR3 length: 15 amino acids. V was shortened by 3 bases and J by 4 bases, with 13 bases between the two germline ends. The chain's CDR3 is CASSWGDRSNEKLFF. In DNA form, the CDR3 reads TGCGCCAGCAGCTGGGGGGACCGAAGTAATGAAAAACTGTTTTTT.

The chain uses TRBV5-1 and TRBJ2-7; D possibly uses TRBD1 or TRBD2 (5 bases each). This CDR3 is 16 amino acids long. Germline CDR1 reads SGHRS; CDR2 reads YFSETQ. Trimming left V 0 bases short and J 5 bases short, with 18 bases between. CDR3 in amino acids: CASSLGGREKAHEQYF. CDR3 in DNA: TGCGCCAGCAGCTTGGGGGGACGGGAAAAAGCCCACGAGCAGTACTTC.